A selection of T cell receptor beta chains follows, all from one sample in a study of blood T cell repertoires in COVID-19. TCRdb's table, derived via immunoSEQ multiplex PCR, lists solely in-frame clones and lacks some. The table includes a few hundred thousand clones, approximately 91% detected once. Source material: peripheral blood. Receptors were obtained from a man aged 45 to 65 with acute or convalescent COVID-19. The conserved cysteine and the conserved F or W are not part of the CDR3 here. Fields, in order: clone size, J gene, V gene, CDR3 protein. Size tells how often a clone was seen (once, few, many) or the class of an expanded clone, and some rows leave it out.

size: .
J: TRBJ1-6
V: TRBV19
CDR3: ASSWTGGQNSPLH

size: .
J: TRBJ2-2
V: TRBV7-2
CDR3: ASSNTGFSGELF

size: .
J: TRBJ2-7
V: TRBV6-5
CDR3: ASSQIQGPTYEQY

size: once
J: TRBJ1-5
V: TRBV12-3/TRBV12-4
CDR3: ASSPQGYQPQH

size: .
J: TRBJ2-3
V: TRBV6-6
CDR3: ATLGAGTTDTQY

size: .
J: TRBJ1-3
V: TRBV19
CDR3: ASSIVPGGNSGNTIY

size: .
J: TRBJ2-7
V: TRBV14
CDR3: ASSPLSGTIYEQY

size: .
J: TRBJ2-2
V: TRBV5-1
CDR3: ASSLVSVRGAPQGELF

size: .
J: TRBJ2-7
V: TRBV9
CDR3: ASARGGAGSYEQY

size: .
J: TRBJ1-3
V: TRBV9
CDR3: ASSADNYSGNTIY

size: .
J: TRBJ1-2
V: TRBV3-1/TRBV3-2
CDR3: ASSRPGSSYGYT

size: .
J: TRBJ2-1
V: TRBV18
CDR3: ASSLYETSGLQSSYNEQF

size: .
J: TRBJ1-1
V: TRBV3-1/TRBV3-2
CDR3: ASRPDRTYPGAF

size: .
J: TRBJ2-1
V: TRBV6-5
CDR3: ASRPFGGTYNEQF

size: .
J: TRBJ2-1
V: TRBV19
CDR3: ASSMAPRVEQF

size: .
J: TRBJ2-1
V: TRBV25-1
CDR3: ASSIGTLNEQF

size: .
J: TRBJ2-1
V: TRBV10-2
CDR3: ATRIGLAENNEQF

size: .
J: TRBJ1-2
V: TRBV10-3
CDR3: AISGPGQQQTNYGYT

size: once
J: TRBJ2-7
V: TRBV12-3/TRBV12-4
CDR3: ASRELVGEQY

size: .
J: TRBJ2-5
V: TRBV5-6
CDR3: ASRARLEETQY

size: few
J: TRBJ2-2
V: TRBV4-1
CDR3: ASSLSPSNTGELF

size: .
J: TRBJ2-5
V: TRBV27
CDR3: ASAIFQETQY

size: .
J: TRBJ2-3
V: TRBV30
CDR3: AWSKLRLSTDTQY

size: .
J: TRBJ1-5
V: TRBV7-9
CDR3: ASSPDLGGVEQPQH

size: .
J: TRBJ1-1
V: TRBV9
CDR3: ASSPGTGHMNTEAF

size: .
J: TRBJ1-5
V: TRBV15
CDR3: ATRNRGTNQPQH

size: .
J: TRBJ2-3
V: TRBV5-5
CDR3: ASSLVQGVSTDTQY

size: few
J: TRBJ2-2
V: TRBV7-9
CDR3: ASSPDRNTGELF

size: .
J: TRBJ2-7
V: TRBV24-1
CDR3: ATGQGSEQY

size: .
J: TRBJ2-1
V: TRBV7-2
CDR3: ASSLVGSRGGGEQF

size: .
J: TRBJ2-3
V: TRBV4-1
CDR3: ASSQTLRVADTQY

size: .
J: TRBJ1-3
V: TRBV19
CDR3: ASSMERDRGHTIY

size: .
J: TRBJ1-3
V: TRBV5-1
CDR3: ASSLDRGPGNTIY

size: .
J: TRBJ2-2
V: TRBV30
CDR3: AWSGDRGWNTGELF

size: .
J: TRBJ2-1
V: TRBV30
CDR3: AWSVPDWRSEQF

size: .
J: TRBJ1-1
V: TRBV5-1
CDR3: ASSSPGTGIEAF

size: .
J: TRBJ2-1
V: TRBV13
CDR3: ASSERRGVYYSYNEQF

size: .
J: TRBJ1-2
V: TRBV3-1/TRBV3-2
CDR3: ASSHAGGYT